The 15 T cell receptor beta chains below come from one sample, sequenced in a study of T cells in localized non-small cell lung cancer. The method was immunoSEQ multiplex PCR; TCRdb's version includes in-frame clones alone and lacks a portion of them. The sample has about 52,000 clones, 86% seen once. This material consisted of peripheral blood, taken before any cancer treatment. The receptors were sampled from a male donor aged 60 or over with stage III squamous cell lung carcinoma.

This chain joins TRBV2 and TRBJ1-5, with 7 bases matching TRBD1. Germline V lookup: CDR1 SNHLY, CDR2 FYNNEI. The CDR3 runs to 14 residues. Trimming cost V 7 bases and J 4 bases; bases outside gene matches: 7. The CDR3 DNA is TGTGCCAGCATGTGGACAGGAACAAATCAGCCCCAGCATTTT. Its protein product is CASMWTGTNQPQHF.

V is TRBV18 and J is TRBJ1-6; the D is unclear. The V end was cut by 6 bases, the J end by 5 bases, with 11 bases between. The CDR3 runs to 14 residues. CDR1 and CDR2 from the germline V gene are KGHSH and LQKENI. CDR3 in amino acids: CASSQAGHNSPLHF. As DNA, the CDR3 is TGTGCCAGCTCCCAGGCAGGACATAATTCACCCCTCCACTTT.

In the case of this clone: The junction differs from germline at one of its ends, possibly a read error. In DNA, the CDR3 is TGTGCCAGCAGTTTATTTGGCAGGGAGAGCTACGGGCAGTACTTC. Translating gives CASSLFGRESYGQYF. This chain connects TRBV27 to TRBJ2-7, with D possibly being TRBD1 or TRBD2 (5 bases each). Germline V CDR1 and CDR2: MNHEY, SMNVEV (reference sequence). This CDR3 contains 15 residues.

V gene TRBV5-8 combines with J gene TRBJ2-7; 8 positions agree with TRBD1. Germline V gives CDR1 SGHTS, CDR2 YDEGEE. The CDR3 spans 14 residues. Germline trimming cut 4 bases from V and 5 bases from J; bases unmatched to any gene: 8. CDR3 residues: CASSPDRVRNEQYF. Written as DNA, the CDR3 is TGTGCCAGCAGCCCGGACAGGGTTAGGAACGAGCAGTACTTC.

The chain has TRBV7-2 and TRBJ2-1, with TRBD2 matching 10 bases. V gave up 3 bases and J gave up 8 bases; unmatched junction bases: 4. Germline V gene lookup returns CDR1 SGHTA and CDR2 FQGNSA. The CDR3 has 14 residues. CDR3 region: CASSLGLAFDEQFF. The DNA of the CDR3 is TGTGCCAGCAGCTTGGGACTAGCGTTCGATGAGCAGTTCTTC.

The chain combines TRBV4-2 with TRBJ2-7; a possible D gene is TRBD2 (6 bases). Trimming removed 0 bases at V and 1 base at J, with 10 bases between. In germline, CDR1 is LGHNA, CDR2 YNFKEQ. The CDR3 runs 15 residues. CDR3 in amino acids: CASSQEAGMSYEQYF. The CDR3 DNA is TGTGCCAGCAGCCAAGAGGCGGGGATGTCCTACGAGCAGTACTTC.

The chain recombines TRBV6-1 with TRBJ1-2; TRBD1 is a possible D gene (6 bases). Germline V gives CDR1 MNHNS, CDR2 SASEGT. The CDR3 covers 15 residues. Between the trimmed V and J ends, which lost 8 bases and 0 bases, there was a span of 16 bases. CDR3 sequence reads: CASGPGGASNYGYTF. The DNA for the CDR3 is TGTGCCAGCGGGCCCGGGGGCGCATCTAACTATGGCTACACCTTC.

The genes are TRBV6-5 and TRBJ2-7; 7 bases align to TRBD1. The CDR3 consists of 13 residues. Looked up from germline, CDR1 is MNHEY and CDR2 is SVGAGI. V lost 10 bases and J lost 7; bases outside the gene matches: 13. The CDR3 is CATNDSQGREQYF. Written as DNA, the CDR3 is TGTGCCACGAACGACTCACAGGGGCGTGAGCAGTACTTC.

The rearrangement joins TRBV29-1 to TRBJ2-5; 7 bases are a match to TRBD2. CDR3 size: 17 residues. Germline V gene sequence: CDR1 SQVTM, CDR2 ANQGSEA. V gave up 2 bases and J gave up 11 bases; unmatched junction bases: 23. In DNA, the CDR3 is TGCAGCGTTGAATGGGTCCGGCAGGGAAGTACGGTGCGGGAGCAGTACTTC. Its protein product is CSVEWVRQGSTVREQYF.

In its sample, this clone was seen once. One end of the junction fails to match germline, which may point to a read error. The chain uses TRBV5-8 and TRBJ2-7, with TRBD2 matching over 7 bases. Germline CDR1 SGHTS, CDR2 YDEGEE. The CDR3 spans 16 residues. CDR3 residues: CASSLVAASGLTLIRF. The DNA for the CDR3 is TGTGCCAGCAGCTTGGTGGCTGCTAGCGGCCTCACCCTGATCAGATTC.

The chain is built from TRBV7-6 and TRBJ2-1, with 9 bases identical to TRBD2. Germline V gene data show CDR1 as SGHVS and CDR2 as FNYEAQ. The CDR3 sequence is 15 residues long. J lost 2 bases, V lost 1 base, and 0 bases had no gene match. CDR3 sequence: CASSLVAGAYNEQFF. The CDR3 bases are TGTGCCAGCAGCTTAGTAGCGGGAGCCTACAATGAGCAGTTCTTC.

V and J are TRBV12-5 and TRBJ2-5, with D tentatively TRBD1 (6 bases). The V gene lost 5 bases and the J gene lost 5 bases, with 12 bases spanning the gap. The CDR3 loop spans 13 amino acids. The germline gives CDR1 LGHNT, CDR2 FRNRAP. The CDR3 loop is CASGTGQRETQYF. The CDR3 DNA is TGTGCTAGTGGTACCGGACAGCGGGAGACCCAGTACTTC. The variable domain in full, with the rest retrieved from reference TRBV12-5 and TRBJ2-5, is DARVTQTPRHKVTEMGQEVTMRCQPILGHNTVFWYRQTMMQGLELLAYFRNRAPLDDSGMPKDRFSAEMPDATLATLKIQPSEPRDSAVYFCASGTGQRETQYFGPGTRLLVL.

This rearrangement joins TRBV5-1 to TRBJ2-7, with 10 bases matching TRBD1. The CDR3 totals 15 residues. The trim removed 0 bases at V and 5 bases at J, leaving 5 bases unmatched. Looked up from germline, CDR1 is SGHRS and CDR2 is YFSETQ. CDR3 in amino acids: CASSLAPGTGDEQYF. Written as DNA, the CDR3 is TGCGCCAGCAGCTTGGCTCCCGGGACAGGGGACGAGCAGTACTTC.

This rearrangement joins TRBV27 to TRBJ2-1; 8 nucleotides agree with TRBD2. Germline CDR1 MNHEY, CDR2 SMNVEV (reference sequence). Losses at the gene ends were 6 bases for V and 6 bases for J; bases not matched to a gene: 7. The CDR3 covers 14 residues. The CDR3 DNA is TGTGCCAGCAGCCAAATGGGGACTAGCAATGAGCAGTTCTTC. Protein: CASSQMGTSNEQFF.

This chain links TRBV5-1 with TRBJ2-2, with D unclear. The length of the CDR3 is 13 residues. Looked up from germline, CDR1 is SGHRS and CDR2 is YFSETQ. Trimming shortened V by 10 bases and J by 6 bases, and 16 bases separated the two germline ends. DNA for the CDR3: TGCGCCGCAGCTCGAGACGGCTCCGGGGAGCTGTTTTTT. Translation: CAAARDGSGELFF.